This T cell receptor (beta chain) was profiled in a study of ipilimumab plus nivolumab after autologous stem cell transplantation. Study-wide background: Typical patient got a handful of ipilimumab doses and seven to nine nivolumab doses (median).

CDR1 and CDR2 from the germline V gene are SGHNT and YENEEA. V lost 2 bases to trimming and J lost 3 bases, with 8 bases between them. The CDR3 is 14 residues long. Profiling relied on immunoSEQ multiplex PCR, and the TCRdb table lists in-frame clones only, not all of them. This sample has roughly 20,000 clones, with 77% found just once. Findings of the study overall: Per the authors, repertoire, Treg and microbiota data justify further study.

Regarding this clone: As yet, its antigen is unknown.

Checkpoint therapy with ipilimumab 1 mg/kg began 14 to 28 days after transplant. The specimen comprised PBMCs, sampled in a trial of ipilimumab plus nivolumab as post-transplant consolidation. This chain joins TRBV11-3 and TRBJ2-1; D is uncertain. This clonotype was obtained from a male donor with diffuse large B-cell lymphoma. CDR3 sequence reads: CASSLTGDYNEQFF. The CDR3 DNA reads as TGTGCCAGCAGCTTAACGGGTGACTACAATGAGCAGTTCTTC.